This T cell receptor beta chain emerged from a study of T cell changes during pregnancy in multiple sclerosis. V gave up 7 bases and J gave up 0 bases, with 19 bases separating them. CDR1 SGHRS and CDR2 YFSETQ come from the germline V gene. This CDR3 comprises 16 residues. Method: immunoSEQ multiplex PCR; TCRdb's copy keeps in-frame clones and lacks some. The sample yields roughly 70,000 clones, 92% seen once. The source material was peripheral blood, sampled in the third trimester of pregnancy. This clonotype was obtained from a female donor in good health, enrolled as a control in a pregnancy study. The rearrangement joins TRBV5-1 to TRBJ1-2; the D gene is possibly TRBD1 (6 bases). CDR3 sequence reads: CASVPGHGPANYGYTF. DNA of the CDR3: TGCGCCAGCGTCCCGGGACACGGCCCCGCTAACTATGGCTACACCTTC. Filled out from reference TRBV5-1 and TRBJ1-2, the complete variable domain reads KAGVTQTPRYLIKTRGQQVTLSCSPISGHRSVSWYQQTPGQGLQFLFEYFSETQRNKGNFPGRFSGRQFSNSRSEMNVSTLELGDSALYLCASVPGHGPANYGYTFGSGTRLTVV.